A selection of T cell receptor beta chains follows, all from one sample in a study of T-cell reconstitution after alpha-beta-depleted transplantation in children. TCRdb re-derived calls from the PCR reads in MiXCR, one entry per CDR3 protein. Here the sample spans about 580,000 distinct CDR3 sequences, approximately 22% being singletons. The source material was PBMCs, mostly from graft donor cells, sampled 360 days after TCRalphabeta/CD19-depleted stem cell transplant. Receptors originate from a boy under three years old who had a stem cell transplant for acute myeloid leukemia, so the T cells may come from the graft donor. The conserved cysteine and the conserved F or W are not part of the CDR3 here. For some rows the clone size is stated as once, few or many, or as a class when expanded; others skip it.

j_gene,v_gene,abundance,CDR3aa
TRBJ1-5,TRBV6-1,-,ASTQRAGDQPQH
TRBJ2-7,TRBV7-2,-,ASSPGRHLYEQY
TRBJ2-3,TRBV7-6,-,ASSSRAGTTDTQY
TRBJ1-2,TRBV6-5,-,ASSTGQGARGYT
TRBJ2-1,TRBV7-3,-,ASSLTPGYLNEQF
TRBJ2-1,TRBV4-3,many,ASSLRVGNEQF
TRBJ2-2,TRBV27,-,ASLQGPNTGELF
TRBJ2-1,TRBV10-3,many,AIMTGLGEQF
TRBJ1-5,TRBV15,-,ATSSGFNQPQH
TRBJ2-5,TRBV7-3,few,ASSPLGGEPPETQY